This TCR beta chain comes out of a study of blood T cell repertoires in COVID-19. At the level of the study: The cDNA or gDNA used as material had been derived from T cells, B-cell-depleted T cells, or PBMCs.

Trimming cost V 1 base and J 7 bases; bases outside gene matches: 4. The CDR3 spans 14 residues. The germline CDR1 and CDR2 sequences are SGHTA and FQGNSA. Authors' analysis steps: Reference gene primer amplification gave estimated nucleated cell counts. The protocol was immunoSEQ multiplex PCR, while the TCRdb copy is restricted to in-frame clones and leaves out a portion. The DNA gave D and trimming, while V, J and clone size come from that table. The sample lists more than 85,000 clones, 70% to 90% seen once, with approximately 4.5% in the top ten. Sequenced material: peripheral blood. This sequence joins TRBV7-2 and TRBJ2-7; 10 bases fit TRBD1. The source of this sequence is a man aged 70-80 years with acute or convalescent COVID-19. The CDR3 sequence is CASSLVGQGREQYF. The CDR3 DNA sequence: TGTGCCAGCAGCTTAGTGGGACAGGGGCGGGAGCAGTACTTC. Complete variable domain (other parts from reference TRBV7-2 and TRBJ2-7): GAGVSQSPSNKVTEKGKDVELRCDPISGHTALYWYRQSLGQGLEFLIYFQGNSAPDKSGLPSDRFSAERTGGSVSTLTIQRTQQEDSAVYLCASSLVGQGREQYFGPGTRLTVT.